These 22 T cell receptor beta chains originate from one sample sequenced in a study of T cell clones after liver transplantation. Assay: immunoSEQ multiplex PCR; the TCRdb copy retains only in-frame clones and omits some. The table records roughly 65,000 clones, more than 85% of them present only once. The sequencing here drew on CD4+ T cells from blood, taken roughly 26 months after liver transplant. All receptors come from a human patient who received a liver transplant. Some T cells may have come from the graft donor.

This clone was counted a single time. The CDR3 DNA reads as TGTGCCAGCAGTTTTAGAAGCGGGAGCTCCTACAATGAGCAGTTCTTC. This gives the protein CASSFRSGSSYNEQFF. The chain has TRBV9 and TRBJ2-1; 8 nucleotides line up with TRBD2. Germline CDR1 reads SGDLS; CDR2 reads YYNGEE. The CDR3 covers 16 residues. V dropped 5 bases and J dropped 0; count of bases not matched to a gene: 7.

This chain uses TRBV5-5 with TRBJ2-7; D ambiguous. CDR3 length: 13 residues. Deletions cut 0 bases from V and 5 bases from J, with 9 bases between. CDR1 SGHKS and CDR2 YYEKEE come from the germline V gene (reference sequence). The CDR3 sequence is CASSLAPMNEQYF. As DNA, the CDR3 is TGTGCCAGCAGCTTGGCACCGATGAACGAGCAGTACTTC.

The chain couples TRBV7-2 to TRBJ2-1; TRBD2 is a possible D gene (6 bases). There are 17 residues in the CDR3. Germline-derived CDR1 and CDR2 are SGHTA and FQGNSA. Trimming removed 5 bases at V and 9 bases at J, with 26 bases between. The CDR3 protein is CASSRSVREARRGEQFF. The CDR3 DNA reads TGTGCCAGCAGCCGTAGTGTCAGGGAGGCGCGGCGCGGTGAGCAGTTCTTC.

The V and J genes are TRBV6-1 and TRBJ1-5, with D perhaps TRBD1 (5 bases). This CDR3 region has 15 residues. V was cut by 4 bases and J by 1 base, with 11 bases left in between. CDR1 and CDR2 (germline): MNHNS, SASEGT. CDR3 bases: TGTGCCAGCAGTGGGGACGGGGGGAGCAATCAGCCCCAGCATTTT. The encoded protein is CASSGDGGSNQPQHF.

The rearrangement links TRBV11-2 to TRBJ1-1; D is unresolved. V was clipped by 0 bases and J by 1 base, with 6 bases between them. The germline gives CDR1 SGHAT, CDR2 FQNNGV. The CDR3 contains 14 residues. The CDR3 region has the DNA TGTGCCAGCAGCTTAGATTGGGCGAACACTGAAGCTTTCTTT. It encodes CASSLDWANTEAFF.

V gene TRBV2 combines with J gene TRBJ2-5; 11 bases align to TRBD2. The CDR3 is 15 residues long. From germline, CDR1 is SNHLY and CDR2 FYNNEI. J lost 5 bases, V lost 5 bases, and 7 bases had no gene match. This chain's CDR3 is CASSPTSGIGETQYF. Written as DNA, the CDR3 is TGTGCCAGCAGTCCGACTAGCGGGATAGGTGAGACCCAGTACTTC. The variable domain in full, with the rest retrieved from reference TRBV2 and TRBJ2-5, is EPEVTQTPSHQVTQMGQEVILRCVPISNHLYFYWYRQILGQKVEFLVSFYNNEISEKSEIFDDQFSVERPDGSNFTLKIRSTKLEDSAMYFCASSPTSGIGETQYFGPGTRLLVL.

The CDR3 sequence is CASSPRGVPRGTEAFF. Written as DNA, the CDR3 is TGTGCCAGCAGCCCTCGGGGGGTCCCCAGGGGGACTGAAGCTTTCTTT. V and J are TRBV7-3 and TRBJ1-1; TRBD1 agrees at 7 bases. This CDR3 is built from 16 residues. CDR1 and CDR2 (germline): SGHTA, FQGTGA. J lost 5 bases, V lost 5 bases, and 14 bases had no gene match.

This chain joins TRBV5-1 and TRBJ2-5; 12 bases are a match to TRBD2. This CDR3 is built from 16 residues. Germline V gene sequence: CDR1 SGHRS, CDR2 YFSETQ. J was trimmed by 7 bases and V by 1 base; bases with no gene match: 8. In nucleotides, the CDR3 is TGCGCCAGCAGCTTGAGGCCGACTAGCGGGAGCGGGACCCAGTACTTC. Protein product: CASSLRPTSGSGTQYF.

The V call is TRBV6-5, the J call TRBJ2-7; no clear D gene. Germline CDR1 and CDR2: MNHEY and SVGAGI. The ends were cut back, 4 bases at V and 2 bases at J, with 15 bases in the middle. The CDR3 consists of 15 residues. CDR3 sequence (DNA): TGTGCCAGCAGTTTTAATTCGGCTTATGCCTACGAGCAGTACTTC. It specifies CASSFNSAYAYEQYF.

The chain joins TRBV10-3 to TRBJ2-3; D is undetermined. Germline assignment: CDR1 ENHRY and CDR2 SYGVKD. V dropped 7 bases and J dropped 2 bases, with 10 bases sitting between them. CDR3 length: 13 residues. CDR3 loop: CAIMWQDTDTQYF. For the CDR3, the DNA is TGTGCCATCATGTGGCAGGACACAGATACGCAGTATTTT.

This clone came up once. The chain couples TRBV10-2 to TRBJ1-2, with D unresolved. CDR1 and CDR2 from the germline V gene are WSHSY and SAAADI. The CDR3 length is 13 residues. V lost 8 bases and J 8 bases, leaving 18 bases between the germline ends. The CDR3 protein is CASHPLGREGYTF. CDR3 bases: TGCGCCAGCCACCCCCTGGGTCGTGAAGGCTACACCTTC.

The J gene is TRBJ2-3, the V gene TRBV6-5; TRBD2 is a possible D gene (5 bases). This CDR3 region has 15 residues. Trimming cost V 9 bases and J 3 bases, with 19 bases left between them. Germline V CDR1 and CDR2: MNHEY, SVGAGI. The CDR3 loop is CASTARAPGTDTQYF. In nucleotides, the CDR3 is TGTGCCAGTACCGCCCGGGCCCCGGGAACAGATACGCAGTATTTT.

This chain joins TRBV4-2 and TRBJ1-2; D not certain. CDR3 size: 15 residues. The ends were cut back, 0 bases at V and 4 bases at J, with 12 bases in the middle. Germline loops: CDR1 LGHNA, CDR2 YNFKEQ. CDR3 sequence reads: CASSQETALSYGYTF. The CDR3 coding sequence is TGTGCCAGCAGCCAAGAAACGGCATTAAGCTATGGCTACACCTTC.

The chain has TRBV4-1 and TRBJ2-1, with TRBD2 matching 13 bases. The CDR3 loop spans 18 amino acids. V shed 4 bases and J 7 bases; nucleotides not matched to a gene: 13. Germline assignment: CDR1 MGHRA and CDR2 YSYEKL. The CDR3 nucleotides are TGCGCCAGCAGCCGCTTACTAGCGGGAGGGCCTCTCGAGAATGAGCAGTTCTTC. Translated, it gives CASSRLLAGGPLENEQFF.

This clone occurred once. The chain recombines TRBV10-3 with TRBJ1-4, with D tentatively TRBD1 (5 bases). Germline assignment: CDR1 ENHRY and CDR2 SYGVKD. Trimming removed 2 bases from V and 8 bases from J, with 12 bases in between. This CDR3 has 14 residues. The CDR3 loop is CAISEGAAGEKLFF. CDR3 sequence (DNA): TGTGCCATCAGTGAGGGGGCGGCGGGGGAAAAACTGTTTTTT.

The chain employs TRBV19 and TRBJ2-7; unclear D gene. CDR1 LNHDA and CDR2 SQIVND come from the germline V gene (reference sequence). The CDR3 runs to 12 residues. V lost 4 bases to trimming and J lost 6 bases, with 10 bases between them. CDR3 DNA: TGTGCCAGTAGTAATAAGGCCGGCGAGCAGTACTTC. Translating gives CASSNKAGEQYF.

The chain couples TRBV6-6 to TRBJ2-3; TRBD1 is a possible D gene (6 bases). The V end lost 10 bases, the J end lost 5 bases, and 16 bases lay between the germline ends. There are 13 residues in the CDR3. Germline assignment: CDR1 MNHNY and CDR2 SVGAGI (reference sequence). CDR3 DNA sequence: TGTGCCACTCTAGAGACAGGCGTAGATACGCAGTATTTT. It specifies CATLETGVDTQYF.

V usage is TRBV5-1 and J usage is TRBJ2-7; 7 bases are shared with TRBD1. The CDR3 has 15 residues. Trimming at V came to 0 bases and at J to 5 bases, leaving 8 bases not matched to a gene. CDR1 SGHRS and CDR2 YFSETQ come from the germline V gene. In DNA form, the CDR3 reads TGCGCCAGCAGCTTGGGACAGGGAATGAGAAACGAGCAGTACTTC. This codes for CASSLGQGMRNEQYF.

J is TRBJ2-7 and V is TRBV6-5; no clear D. The CDR3 has 15 amino acids. Germline-derived CDR1 and CDR2 are MNHEY and SVGAGI. V lost 4 bases and J 0 bases, leaving 13 bases between the germline ends. This chain's CDR3 is CASSSLGKSSYEQYF. The CDR3 DNA reads as TGTGCCAGCAGTTCCCTGGGCAAAAGCTCCTACGAGCAGTACTTC.

This chain joins TRBV5-1 and TRBJ2-1; TRBD2 matches 10 bases. The CDR3 length is 15 residues. Germline loops: CDR1 SGHRS, CDR2 YFSETQ. With 4 bases clipped from V and 5 bases from J, the junction kept 6 bases outside the gene matches. The CDR3 here is CASSPGTSVDNEQFF. The DNA for the CDR3 is TGCGCCAGCAGCCCAGGGACTAGCGTAGACAATGAGCAGTTCTTC.

The chain is built from TRBV19 and TRBJ2-1, with unresolved D. In germline, CDR1 is LNHDA, CDR2 SQIVND (reference sequence). The V and J ends lost 4 bases and 2 bases respectively, with 24 bases between them. The CDR3 consists of 19 residues. The CDR3 DNA reads as TGTGCCAGTAGTACCCGAAGGGTCACGAGCTCACTCCCCTACAATGAGCAGTTCTTC. Amino acid sequence: CASSTRRVTSSLPYNEQFF.

The gene calls are TRBV2 and TRBJ1-2; D uncertain. The CDR3 loop spans 11 amino acids. V dropped 8 bases and J dropped 4 bases, with 8 bases sitting between them. CDR1 and CDR2 (germline): SNHLY, FYNNEI. The CDR3 loop is CASGQSYGYTF. As DNA, the CDR3 is TGTGCCAGCGGGCAGAGCTATGGCTACACCTTC.